Each of the 10 T cell receptor beta chains below was sequenced from the same sample in a study of shared clonotypes between healthy human individuals. The table came from immunoSEQ multiplex PCR; TCRdb's copy has only in-frame clones and leaves some out. The sample shows some 2,500,000 clones, 85% to 95% of them seen only once. Sequencing was performed on naive CD4+ T cells from PBMCs. Documented subset: CD45RA+ positively selected. The source is a man between 18 and 29 years old in good health. Some clones in this sample may be carry-over from other donors' samples.

The chain links TRBV18 to TRBJ2-2; TRBD2 matches 10 bases. Germline V lookup: CDR1 KGHSH, CDR2 LQKENI. CDR3 length equals 21 residues. The V and J ends lost 2 bases and 2 bases, in that order; junction bases with no gene match: 17. The CDR3 DNA is TGTGCCAGCTCACCAAAACCCCCCGCGAGCGGGAGGGCCTTTAACACCGGGGAGCTGTTTTTT. Protein sequence: CASSPKPPASGRAFNTGELFF.

This clone was detected only once. This chain links TRBV29-1 with TRBJ1-2; D remains unclear. V was clipped by 6 bases and J by 6 bases, with 14 bases between them. The CDR3 has 12 amino acids. Germline-derived CDR1 and CDR2 are SQVTM and ANQGSEA. CDR3 in amino acids: CSVTFPGNGYTF. Here the CDR3 DNA reads TGCAGCGTGACCTTTCCGGGGAATGGCTACACCTTC.

The rearrangement joins TRBV18 to TRBJ2-7, with a weak D call TRBD1 (5 bases). Germline V gene lookup returns CDR1 KGHSH and CDR2 LQKENI. With 2 bases removed from V and 2 bases from J, the gap between germline ends came to 10 bases. The CDR3 is 14 residues long. The CDR3 loop is CASSPFQGTYEQYF. The CDR3 nucleotides read TGTGCCAGCTCACCATTCCAGGGAACCTACGAGCAGTACTTC.

The chain recombines TRBV4-3 with TRBJ1-5; a possible D gene is TRBD1 (6 bases). The CDR3 runs 14 residues. CDR1 LGHNA and CDR2 YSLEER come from the germline V gene. The ends were cut back, 1 base at V and 8 bases at J, with 12 bases in the middle. The CDR3 nucleotides are TGCGCCAGCAGCCAAGTAGGGGGTGGGGAGCCCCAGCATTTT. As protein: CASSQVGGGEPQHF.

CDR3 protein: CASRKGLAEETQYF. The CDR3 nucleotides read TGTGCCAGCAGGAAGGGACTAGCGGAAGAGACCCAGTACTTC. V gene TRBV2 combines with J gene TRBJ2-5; 11 positions match TRBD2. Germline trimming cut 6 bases from V and 3 bases from J; bases unmatched to any gene: 3. Germline V gives CDR1 SNHLY, CDR2 FYNNEI. The CDR3 is 14 amino acids.

This clone appeared a single time. The chain employs TRBV7-9 and TRBJ1-3; D gene unclear. The CDR3 sequence is 14 residues long. The ends were cut back, 3 bases at V and 2 bases at J, with 8 bases in the middle. Germline values: CDR1 SEHNR, CDR2 FQNEAQ (reference sequence). The CDR3 DNA reads TGTGCCAGCAGCTTGCAGAACGCTGGAAACACCATATATTTT. It codes for CASSLQNAGNTIYF.

The chain links TRBV29-1 to TRBJ1-1; no reliable D call. The CDR3 runs to 15 residues. Germline V gives CDR1 SQVTM, CDR2 ANQGSEA. V was cut by 0 bases and J by 0 bases, with 11 bases left in between. The CDR3 sequence: CSVEDLGDMNTEAFF. CDR3 sequence (DNA): TGCAGCGTTGAAGATCTGGGCGATATGAACACTGAAGCTTTCTTT.

The chain links TRBV27 to TRBJ2-7; the D is unclear. Per germline, CDR1 MNHEY and CDR2 SMNVEV (reference sequence). Between the trimmed V and J ends, which lost 0 bases and 3 bases, there was a span of 9 bases. The CDR3 is made up of 14 amino acids. The CDR3 sequence: CASSLSDRNYEQYF. The CDR3 coding sequence is TGTGCCAGCAGTTTATCAGACCGAAACTACGAGCAGTACTTC.

The DNA for the CDR3 is TGTGCCAGCAGCGTAGAATGGACGGGTAATTCACCCCTCCACTTT. Its protein is CASSVEWTGNSPLHF. The chain combines TRBV9 with TRBJ1-6; no reliable D call. Germline V gene data show CDR1 as SGDLS and CDR2 as YYNGEE. The V gene lost 0 bases and the J gene lost 6 bases, with 10 bases spanning the gap. CDR3 length: 15 residues. The whole variable domain, remainder taken from reference TRBV9 and TRBJ1-6, is DSGVTQTPKHLITATGQRVTLRCSPRSGDLSVYWYQQSLDQGLQFLIQYYNGEERAKGNILERFSAQQFPDLHSELNLSSLELGDSALYFCASSVEWTGNSPLHFGNGTRLTVT.

The chain is built from TRBV6-5 and TRBJ2-2; TRBD2 might be the D (6 bases). V lost 6 bases to trimming and J lost 3 bases, with 14 bases between them. From germline, CDR1 is MNHEY and CDR2 SVGAGI. The CDR3 consists of 15 residues. CDR3 loop: CASSERGGDTGELFF. CDR3 nucleotide sequence: TGTGCCAGCAGCGAGCGCGGCGGGGACACCGGGGAGCTGTTTTTT.